This T cell receptor (beta chain) was profiled in a study of blood T cell repertoires in COVID-19 (dated by TCRdb to about 2020). Study-level background: The collaborator samples originated in the United States, Italy and Spain and spanned the acute and convalescent phases of COVID-19. The repertoires were released in a freely available public database meant as a resource for research on the immune response to SARS-CoV-2. The dataset comprised deeply sampled blood TCRbeta repertoires from subjects exposed to, actively infected with, or recovered from COVID-19. The material from the prospective study consisted of cDNA or gDNA derived from T cells, B-cell-depleted T cells, or PBMCs. The samples were drawn from the first 160 participants of the ongoing ImmuneRACE study and from 950 to 1,500 subjects provided by 6 global collaborators. Sample metadata almost always included a de-identified subject ID, COVID-19 status, age in years and sex. Where available, HLA class I and class II types were taken from metadata supplied by the sample provider and were not determined by assay-based typing.

Inclusive of the bounding cysteine and phenylalanine, the CDR3 is 14 residues long. The retained sequence is limited to the CDR3, 42 bases, with the frame set at the first base. CDR1 is given as SGHTA and CDR2 as FQGNSA, both from the germline V gene. V is pared back by 2 bases and J by 5 bases, with 12 bases lying between the germline termini. Study-wide conclusions, independent of this receptor: The quantity of clinical and demographic metadata differed by source and by participant and was supplied without curation.

TCRbeta CDR3 regions were amplified from genomic DNA by means of the immunoSEQ Assay, a bias-controlled multiplex PCR. The published analysis was carried out like this. Nucleated cell counts per sample were estimated from amplification of reference gene primers within the assay. Sequence reads were collapsed and filtered to measure the absolute abundance of every unique TCRbeta CDR3 rearrangement. Productive Simpson clonality was computed per sample as the square root of Simpson's diversity index over productive rearrangements. As stored in TCRdb, this immuneACCESS dataset retains in-frame rearrangements with V and J assigned. A fraction of the clones does not appear; measured against another copy, unresolved V genes explain less than half of the discrepancy, and the remainder lacks a known reason. The DNA gave D and trimming, while V, J and clone size come from that table. The sample table shows a few hundred thousand clones, and about 82% are seen once. Together, the top ten hold around an eighth of the sample.

The collaborating institutions used their own protocols to collect whole blood in K2EDTA tubes. For TCRbeta analysis, collaborators shipped samples in one of three forms: frozen whole blood, isolated PBMCs, or DNA extracted from either of those sample types. On this clone itself: Its antigen is unknown. No clone much larger than this one lies a single base away; base qualities are absent.

The rearranged chain carries TRBV7-2 and TRBJ1-1, and perhaps TRBD1 as D gene, on 5 matching bases. This sequence originates from an elderly man with acute or convalescent COVID-19. The sequencing sample was made of peripheral blood. The CDR3 region: CASSLTVRGTEAFF. In nucleotides, the sequence is TGTGCCAGCAGCTTAACCGTAAGGGGTACTGAAGCTTTCTTT.